This T cell receptor (beta chain) appears in the sequencing data of a study of shared clonotypes between healthy human individuals. At the level of the study: CD4 naive and CD4 memory each took three plates per donor, while CD8 naive took two and CD8 memory one.

It was CD45RO-negative cells, positively selected for CCR7, that made up naive CD8 cells, with terminally differentiated effector memory CD45RA+ cells excluded. Germline loops: CDR1 SGHRS, CDR2 YFSETQ. This CDR3 contains 14 residues. Trimming left V 4 bases short and J 4 bases short, with 12 bases between. Study-wide results and caveats: Estimated richness was generally greater in naive than memory subsets.

The protocol was immunoSEQ multiplex PCR, while the TCRdb copy is restricted to in-frame clones and leaves out a portion. Altogether some 800,000 clones are present, about 91% being singletons, with the ten largest covering 24%. A note on this clone: Its antigen is not known.

The chain combines TRBV5-1 with TRBJ2-1; D possibly uses TRBD1 or TRBD2 (6 bases each). Material: naive CD8+ T cells sorted from blood. This clonotype was sampled from a man aged 30 to 39 in good health. DNA for the CDR3: TGCGCCAGCAGCCAGGAGGGACATTACAATGAGCAGTTCTTC. Translated: CASSQEGHYNEQFF.